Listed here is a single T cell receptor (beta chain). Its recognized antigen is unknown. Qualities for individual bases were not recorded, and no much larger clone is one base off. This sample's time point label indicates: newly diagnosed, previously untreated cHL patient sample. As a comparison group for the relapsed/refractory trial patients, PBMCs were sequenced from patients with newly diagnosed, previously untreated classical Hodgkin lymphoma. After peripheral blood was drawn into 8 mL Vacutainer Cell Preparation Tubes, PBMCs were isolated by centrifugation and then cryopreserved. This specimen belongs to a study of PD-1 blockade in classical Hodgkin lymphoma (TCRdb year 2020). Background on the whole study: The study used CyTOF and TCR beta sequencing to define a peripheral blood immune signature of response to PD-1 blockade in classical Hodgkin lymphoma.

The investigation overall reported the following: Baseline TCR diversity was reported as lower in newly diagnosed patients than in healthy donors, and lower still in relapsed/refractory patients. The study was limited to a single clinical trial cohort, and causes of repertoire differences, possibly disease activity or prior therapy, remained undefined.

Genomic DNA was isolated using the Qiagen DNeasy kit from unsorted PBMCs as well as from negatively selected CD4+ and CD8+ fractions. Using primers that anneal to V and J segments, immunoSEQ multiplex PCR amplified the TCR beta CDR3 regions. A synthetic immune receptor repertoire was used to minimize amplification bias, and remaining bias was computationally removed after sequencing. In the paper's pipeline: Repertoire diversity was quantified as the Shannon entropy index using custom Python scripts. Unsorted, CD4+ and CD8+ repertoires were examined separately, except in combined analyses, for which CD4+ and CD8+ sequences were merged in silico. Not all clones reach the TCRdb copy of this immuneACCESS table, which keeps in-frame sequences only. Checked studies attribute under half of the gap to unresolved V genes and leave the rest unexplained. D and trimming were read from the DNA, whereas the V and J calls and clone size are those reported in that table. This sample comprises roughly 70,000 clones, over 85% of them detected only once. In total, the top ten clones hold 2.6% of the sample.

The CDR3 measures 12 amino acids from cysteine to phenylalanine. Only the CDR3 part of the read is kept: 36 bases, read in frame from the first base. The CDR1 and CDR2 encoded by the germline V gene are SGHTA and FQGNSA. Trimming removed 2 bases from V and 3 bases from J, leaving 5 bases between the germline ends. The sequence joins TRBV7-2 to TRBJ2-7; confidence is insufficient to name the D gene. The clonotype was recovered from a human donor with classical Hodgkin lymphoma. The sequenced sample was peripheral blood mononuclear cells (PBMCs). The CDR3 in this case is CASSLSNYEQYF. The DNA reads TGTGCCAGCAGCTTAAGTAACTACGAGCAGTACTTC.